This TCR beta chain derives from a study of CD8+CD57+ T cells in acquired aplastic anemia. Background on the study: Healthy donor CD4+ samples were sequenced to a depth that averaged about 10.8 million reads.

V dropped 8 bases and J dropped 4; count of bases not matched to a gene: 7. The CDR3 extends over 14 amino acids. Germline CDR1 KGHSH, CDR2 LQKENI. The template used for profiling TCR beta VDJ and CDR3 was genomic DNA. One entry per CDR3 protein, called by TCRdb with MiXCR from the reads. The profile shows about 420,000 distinct CDR3 sequences, about 70% of them singletons. The sequence was obtained from a human donor in good health, serving as a control. Sequencing was carried out using sorted CD4+, CD8+, or CD8+CD57+ T cells (not recorded which) from PBMCs. The chain employs TRBV18 and TRBJ2-1; 8 bases are a match to TRBD2. CDR3 protein: CASTSSGLYNEQFF. The CDR3 DNA reads as TGTGCCAGCACATCTAGCGGGCTTTACAATGAGCAGTTCTTC.